Sequencing of this T cell receptor (beta chain) was carried out in a study of OX40 agonist ivuxolimab in advanced cancers. Points from the study as a whole: With doses of 0.1 to 3.0 mg/kg, CD4+ and CD8+ blood T cells had undergone clonal expansion by week 6. Mean expanded clone counts were higher in CD8+ than CD4+ T cells.

This clone is a singleton in its sample. Antigen unknown. CDR3 length: 17 residues. CDR1 MNHNS and CDR2 SASEGT come from the germline V gene. Unmatched junction bases numbered 11, after V lost 3 bases and J lost 1 base. Libraries were prepared by immunoSEQ multiplex PCR; TCRdb keeps only in-frame clonotypes and omits some of them. Of approximately 35,000 clones in the sample, less than 85% were seen once. Individuals having autoimmune disease history or systemic immunosuppression were not enrolled. The sample consisted of CD4+ or CD8+ T cells sorted from blood, taken in a trial of the OX40 agonist ivuxolimab. This chain links TRBV6-1 with TRBJ1-1, with TRBD1 matching over 7 bases. The receptor was derived from an adult with an advanced solid tumor such as melanoma, head and neck, liver or kidney cancer. For the CDR3, the DNA is TGTGCCAGCAGTGAGTCCGTCACAGGGGCAGGGAACACTGAAGCTTTCTTT. This codes for CASSESVTGAGNTEAFF.